This TCR beta chain was sequenced for a study of shared clonotypes between healthy human individuals. As regards this clone: The antigen is not known.

V was pared by 7 bases and J by 1 base, with 16 bases between. Germline V gene lookup returns CDR1 LNHDA and CDR2 SQIVND (reference sequence). This CDR3 contains 15 residues. Repertoires were generated with immunoSEQ multiplex PCR, while TCRdb's copy carries only in-frame clones and drops some. The sample contains about 2 million clones, around 95% of which appear only once. General study points: The authors sampled blood alone, and tissue repertoires likely differ.

Sequenced: naive CD4+ T cells sorted from blood. Subset: CD45RA+ positively selected. This TCR came from a man aged 18 to 30 in good health. The genes are TRBV19 and TRBJ1-1; D is unresolved. CDR3: CASKVQYLGNTEAFF. DNA of the CDR3: TGTGCCAGTAAGGTACAATACCTGGGGAACACTGAAGCTTTCTTT. Filled out from reference TRBV19 and TRBJ1-1, the complete variable domain reads DGGITQSPKYLFRKEGQNVTLSCEQNLNHDAMYWYRQDPGQGLRLIYYSQIVNDFQKGDIAEGYSVSREKKESFPLTVTSAQKNPTAFYLCASKVQYLGNTEAFFGQGTRLTVV.